These 25 T cell receptor beta chains came from one sample sequenced in a study of T-cell reconstitution after alpha-beta-depleted transplantation in children. TCRbeta library preparation incorporated unique molecular identifiers. TCRdb analysed the PCR reads with MiXCR anew, one entry per CDR3 protein. The table includes 200,000 or so distinct CDR3 sequences, around 5.9% detected once. Sequenced here: PBMCs, sampled before TCRalphabeta/CD19-depleted stem cell transplant. All receptors come from a girl under three years old with combined immunodeficiency, due to receive a stem cell transplant.

This clonotype came up many times. The chain has TRBV5-1 and TRBJ2-1; 9 nucleotides align to TRBD1. Germline lookup yields CDR1 SGHRS and CDR2 YFSETQ. This CDR3 has 16 amino acids. The V and J ends lost 3 bases and 8 bases, in that order; junction bases with no gene match: 12. CDR3 nucleotide sequence: TGCGCCAGCAGCTCAAGCCCGGGACAGGGAGCATATGAGCAGTTCTTC. Translation gives CASSSSPGQGAYEQFF.

This clonotype was counted many times. J is TRBJ2-7 and V is TRBV7-2; D not resolved. Per germline, CDR1 SGHTA and CDR2 FQGNSA. CDR3 size: 12 residues. V was cut by 4 bases and J by 3 bases, with 7 bases left in between. The CDR3 protein is CASSWINYEQYF. The CDR3 bases are TGTGCCAGCAGCTGGATTAACTACGAGCAGTACTTC.

There are a few counts of this clonotype. The chain employs TRBV7-3 and TRBJ1-3; weak D call: TRBD1 (5 bases). The germline gives CDR1 SGHTA, CDR2 FQGTGA. The CDR3 length is 17 residues. The V end lost 5 bases, the J end lost 1 base, and 18 bases lay between the germline ends. The CDR3 DNA reads as TGTGCCAGCAGCCCTCAAGGTGGAGGGACTTCTGGAAACACCATATATTTT. This encodes CASSPQGGGTSGNTIYF.

This clonotype has ten or more counts. V usage is TRBV4-2 and J usage is TRBJ2-7; perhaps TRBD2 as D (5 bases). The CDR3 is made up of 15 amino acids. Per germline, CDR1 LGHNA and CDR2 YNFKEQ. Trimming stripped 1 base from V and 0 bases from J, with 10 bases between. This CDR3 reads CASSQVPGSSYEQYF. In DNA, the CDR3 is TGTGCCAGCAGCCAAGTTCCGGGGTCCTCCTACGAGCAGTACTTC.

This clonotype has ten or more counts. V usage is TRBV20-1 and J usage is TRBJ2-2; D is tentatively TRBD1 or TRBD2 (6 bases each). The germline gives CDR1 DFQATT, CDR2 SNEGSKA (reference sequence). This CDR3 is 13 amino acids long. Trimming shortened V by 6 bases and J by 1 base, and 9 bases separated the two germline ends. The CDR3 region is CSAEGQNTGELFF. The CDR3 DNA sequence: TGCAGTGCGGAGGGACAGAACACCGGGGAGCTGTTTTTT.

Many counts were recorded for this clonotype. The V call is TRBV20-1, the J call TRBJ2-1; 10 positions agree with TRBD2. The V gene's germline CDR1 is DFQATT and CDR2 SNEGSKA (reference sequence). This CDR3 region has 14 residues. The V segment lost 6 bases and the J segment 9 bases; nucleotides outside the gene matches: 11. In nucleotides, the CDR3 is TGCAGTGCAATGTTGAGCGGGAGGGGAGGTGAGCAGTTCTTC. It codes for CSAMLSGRGGEQFF.

This clonotype came up many times. This chain uses TRBV4-3 with TRBJ2-5; TRBD2 aligns across 12 bases. V was pared by 4 bases and J by 4 bases, with 10 bases of the junction left unmatched. The CDR3 sequence is 17 residues long. From germline, CDR1 is LGHNA and CDR2 YSLEER. The CDR3 bases are TGCGCCAGCAGCCCCTCCTCTAGCGGGGGGGACTTAGAGACCCAGTACTTC. Encoded protein: CASSPSSSGGDLETQYF.

This clonotype came up many times. This sequence joins TRBV28 and TRBJ2-7; maybe TRBD1 (5 bases). The CDR3 length is 13 residues. With 2 bases removed from V and 2 bases from J, the gap between germline ends came to 7 bases. Germline loops: CDR1 MDHEN, CDR2 SYDVKM. CDR3 DNA: TGTGCCAGCAGTTTAGGGGCGACCTACGAGCAGTACTTC. Translation gives CASSLGATYEQYF.

In its sample, this clonotype was seen many times. The J gene is TRBJ2-1, the V gene TRBV12-3 or TRBV12-4, with D possibly being TRBD1 (5 bases). V was pared by 8 bases and J by 7 bases, with 21 bases between. The CDR3 has 15 amino acids. In nucleotides, the CDR3 is TGTGCCAGCGGGGTCGACAGCCCTCTTTTTAATGAGCAGTTCTTC. This translates into CASGVDSPLFNEQFF.

The J gene is TRBJ2-1, the V gene TRBV12-3 or TRBV12-4; possible D gene TRBD1, 6 bases. The V and J ends lost 7 bases and 3 bases respectively, with 19 bases between them. The CDR3 is 16 amino acids. CDR3 coding DNA: TGTGCCAGCACCCCATACAGGGAGAGCGGCTACAATGAGCAGTTCTTC. Its translation: CASTPYRESGYNEQFF.

The chain couples TRBV10-2 to TRBJ2-7, with D perhaps TRBD2 (8 bases). The CDR3 loop spans 18 amino acids. Trimming took 3 bases from V and 3 from J, leaving 24 bases between them. CDR1 and CDR2 (germline): WSHSY, SAAADI. The CDR3 spells CASSEGGRRTSPLYEQYF. In DNA form, the CDR3 reads TGCGCCAGCAGTGAAGGGGGCAGACGGACTAGCCCTCTCTACGAGCAGTACTTC.

There are many counts of this clonotype. The chain carries TRBV6-2 or TRBV6-3 and TRBJ2-3, with TRBD1 matching 8 bases. The J segment lost 4 bases and the V segment lost 5 bases, leaving 5 bases of the junction unmatched. From germline, CDR1 is MNHEY and CDR2 SVGEGT. The CDR3 runs to 14 residues. Here the CDR3 reads CASSQDRDPDTQYF. The CDR3 bases are TGTGCCAGCAGTCAGGACAGGGACCCAGATACGCAGTATTTT.

This clonotype was counted many times. The V gene is TRBV10-3, the J gene TRBJ2-5, with 13 bases aligning to TRBD2. V lost 3 bases and J lost 2; bases outside the gene matches: 6. The CDR3 runs to 17 residues. The germline CDR1 and CDR2 sequences are ENHRY and SYGVKD. CDR3 loop: CAISESGTSGAQETQYF. In DNA, the CDR3 is TGTGCCATCAGTGAATCCGGGACTAGCGGGGCTCAAGAGACCCAGTACTTC.

The table lists this clonotype with many counts. The V call is TRBV20-1, the J call TRBJ2-5; TRBD2 aligns across 8 bases. The trim removed 6 bases at V and 2 bases at J, leaving 5 bases unmatched. Germline-derived CDR1 and CDR2 are DFQATT and SNEGSKA (reference sequence). The CDR3 contains 13 residues. CDR3: CSALGGGQETQYF. The CDR3 coding sequence is TGCAGTGCCCTTGGCGGGGGGCAAGAGACCCAGTACTTC.

The sample holds many counts of this clonotype. The chain couples TRBV2 to TRBJ2-1; D perhaps matches TRBD2 (5 bases). The V end was cut by 7 bases, the J end by 3 bases, with 10 bases between. This CDR3 spans 13 amino acids. Germline V gene data show CDR1 as SNHLY and CDR2 as FYNNEI. The CDR3 DNA follows: TGTGCCAGCATGGCGGGCGACTACAATGAGCAGTTCTTC. This translates into CASMAGDYNEQFF.

At least ten counts were recorded for this clonotype. CDR3 sequence: CASSPISSYNEQFF. As DNA, the CDR3 is TGTGCCAGCAGCCCAATCTCCTCCTACAATGAGCAGTTCTTC. The genes are TRBV14 and TRBJ2-1; D ambiguous. The CDR3 extends over 14 amino acids. Germline CDR1 and CDR2: SGHDN and FVKESK. Between the trimmed V and J ends, which lost 4 bases and 0 bases, there was a span of 7 bases.

This clonotype has at least ten counts. V and J are TRBV5-1 and TRBJ2-7; no definite D call. V was shortened by 2 bases and J by 4 bases, with 13 bases between the two germline ends. CDR3 length equals 14 residues. The V gene's germline CDR1 is SGHRS and CDR2 YFSETQ. The CDR3 reads CASSFVNRPYEQYF. CDR3 DNA sequence: TGCGCCAGCAGCTTCGTGAATCGGCCGTACGAGCAGTACTTC.

This clonotype was counted ten times or more. The chain has TRBV12-3 or TRBV12-4 and TRBJ2-7, with D maybe TRBD1 (5 bases). V was clipped by 6 bases and J by 7 bases, with 22 bases between them. The CDR3 totals 15 residues. The CDR3 coding sequence is TGTGCCAGCAGCTCTCGGGCAACAAGACAGTGGGAGCAGTACTTC. Protein: CASSSRATRQWEQYF.

This clonotype showed up many times. In DNA form, the CDR3 reads TGTGCCAGCAGCTTAGGGTCTAGCGGGAGGCGCGATGAGCAGTTCTTC. Protein: CASSLGSSGRRDEQFF. The chain has TRBV11-1 and TRBJ2-1; 11 positions agree with TRBD2. The V segment lost 1 base and the J segment 8 bases; nucleotides outside the gene matches: 7. The germline V gene encodes CDR1 SGHAT and CDR2 FQDESV (reference sequence). The CDR3 consists of 16 residues. The full variable domain, with the rest looked up from reference TRBV11-1 and TRBJ2-1, is EAEVAQSPRYKITEKSQAVAFWCDPISGHATLYWYRQILGQGPELLVQFQDESVVDDSQLPKDRFSAERLKGVDSTLKIQPAELGDSAMYLCASSLGSSGRRDEQFFGPGTRLTVL.

This clonotype was counted once. Lacking the conserved final phenylalanine or tryptophan, this CDR3 likely reflects a read error. The chain carries TRBV5-1 and TRBJ1-1; D gene unclear. V dropped 1 base and J dropped 2 bases, with 9 bases sitting between them. CDR3 length: 14 residues. Germline CDR1 is SGHRS and CDR2 is YFSETQ. CDR3 coding DNA: TGCGCCAGCAGCTTGTCTTCCAGAAACACTGAAGCTTTCATT. It is translated as CASSLSSRNTEAFI.

The chain has TRBV7-9 and TRBJ2-1, with D uncertain. With 0 bases removed from V and 3 bases from J, the gap between germline ends came to 9 bases. The CDR3 contains 15 residues. CDR1 and CDR2 from the germline V gene are SEHNR and FQNEAQ (reference sequence). The CDR3: CASSLALANYNEQFF. The DNA for the CDR3 is TGTGCCAGCAGCTTAGCGCTCGCAAACTACAATGAGCAGTTCTTC.

This clonotype was seen ten or more times. The chain employs TRBV7-8 and TRBJ2-1; D not certain. V was shortened by 9 bases and J by 10 bases, with 13 bases between the two germline ends. CDR3 length: 11 amino acids. Per the germline V gene, CDR1 is SGHVS and CDR2 is FQNEAQ. CDR3 sequence: CASSFVEEQFF. The CDR3 DNA sequence: TGTGCCAGTTCGTTTGTGGAGGAGCAGTTCTTC.

This clonotype was seen ten or more times. The chain joins TRBV28 to TRBJ1-6, with 7 bases fitting TRBD1. V lost 6 bases to trimming and J lost 7 bases; unmatched junction nucleotides: 12. Germline values: CDR1 MDHEN, CDR2 SYDVKM. The CDR3 contains 16 residues. DNA for the CDR3: TGTGCCAGCAGATCCGACAGGGTAATGCTAAATTCACCCCTCCACTTT. Encoded protein: CASRSDRVMLNSPLHF. The entire variable domain, with the rest obtained from reference TRBV28 and TRBJ1-6, is as follows: DVKVTQSSRYLVKRTGEKVFLECVQDMDHENMFWYRQDPGLGLRLIYFSYDVKMKEKGDIPEGYSVSREKKERFSLILESASTNQTSMYLCASRSDRVMLNSPLHFGNGTRLTVT.

This clonotype occurred many times. For the CDR3, the DNA is TGCAGTGCTAGGGGAGCGGATCCCTACGAGCAGTACTTC. This gives the protein CSARGADPYEQYF. The V gene is TRBV20-1, the J gene TRBJ2-7; tentatively, D is TRBD2 (5 bases). Trimming removed 3 bases from V and 2 bases from J, with 11 bases in between. The CDR3 loop spans 13 amino acids. Germline CDR1 DFQATT, CDR2 SNEGSKA (reference sequence).

This clonotype came up many times. The chain recombines TRBV11-1 with TRBJ2-1; 12 bases match TRBD2. Germline CDR1 SGHAT, CDR2 FQDESV (reference sequence). Losses at the gene ends were 5 bases for V and 8 bases for J; bases not matched to a gene: 7. The CDR3 spans 15 residues. The chain's CDR3 is CASSQTSGRRDEQFF. CDR3 coding DNA: TGTGCCAGCAGCCAAACTAGCGGGAGGCGAGATGAGCAGTTCTTC.